This entry is about one T cell receptor (beta chain). TRB rearrangements were amplified by touch-down multiplex PCR with mixed TRB-A/B primers. Using the multiplex PCR reads, TCRdb records one entry per CDR3 protein without DNA. Its table lists approximately 13,000 distinct CDR3 sequences. The data were taken from a study of T cell clusters in autoimmune cytopenias. Germline CDR1 and CDR2: SGHNT and YYREEE (reference sequence). The CDR3 extends over 15 amino acids. Roughly 38,000 genome equivalents of blood DNA were amplified for TRB. A further study also used this sample, focusing on T cell repertoires in aging, cancer and after chemotherapy.

This TCR was recovered from a human donor in good health. The chain couples TRBV5-4 to TRBJ1-2; TCRdb proposes TRBD1, but this gene call is untestable without DNA. The material sequenced was peripheral blood. The CDR3 loop reads CASSGPPGGLFGYTF.